Listed below are T cell receptor beta chains from one sample, sequenced in a study of OX40 agonist ivuxolimab in advanced cancers. Sequencing was performed with immunoSEQ multiplex PCR; in TCRdb, only in-frame clones are kept and a portion is missing. This sample has approximately 13,000 clones; over 75% occur once, and the top ten carry 32%. Sequenced material: CD4+ or CD8+ T cells sorted from blood, taken in a trial of the OX40 agonist ivuxolimab. The source of these receptors is an adult with an advanced solid tumor such as melanoma, head and neck, liver or kidney cancer. Each CDR3 is given with its conserved first and last residue. The order of the fields is J gene, V gene, CDR3 protein.

j_call: TRBJ1-1
v_call: TRBV2
cdr3_aa: CASSPAWGITEAFF

j_call: TRBJ2-1
v_call: TRBV14
cdr3_aa: CASSPAGLAQFF

j_call: TRBJ2-1
v_call: TRBV6-1
cdr3_aa: CASSEALIGTYAGGEQFF

j_call: TRBJ2-7
v_call: TRBV7-9
cdr3_aa: CASSFTGGTYEQYF

j_call: TRBJ2-7
v_call: TRBV2
cdr3_aa: CATKLSGTTYEQYF

j_call: TRBJ2-3
v_call: TRBV27
cdr3_aa: CASSLIGGDTDTQYF

j_call: TRBJ2-1
v_call: TRBV7-9
cdr3_aa: CASSLDGGIEQFF

j_call: TRBJ1-1
v_call: TRBV4-1
cdr3_aa: CASSHSPGGTEAFF

j_call: TRBJ2-5
v_call: TRBV28
cdr3_aa: CAAGAGQETQYF

j_call: TRBJ2-1
v_call: TRBV6-5
cdr3_aa: CASSYSRGEYNEQFF

j_call: TRBJ2-5
v_call: TRBV5-5
cdr3_aa: CASSLAVAGGQETQYF

j_call: TRBJ1-2
v_call: TRBV19
cdr3_aa: CASSPTGGLSTF

j_call: TRBJ1-1
v_call: TRBV9
cdr3_aa: CASARGQQVEAFF

j_call: TRBJ1-6
v_call: TRBV15
cdr3_aa: CATSRVNLNGLGSPLHF

j_call: TRBJ2-7
v_call: TRBV7-9
cdr3_aa: CASSLRNRENEQYF

j_call: TRBJ2-1
v_call: TRBV5-1
cdr3_aa: CASSFQRNEQFF

j_call: TRBJ2-2
v_call: TRBV6-1
cdr3_aa: CASSVLHTNTGELFF

j_call: TRBJ2-7
v_call: TRBV11-2
cdr3_aa: CASSLVYGESYEQYF

j_call: TRBJ1-5
v_call: TRBV19
cdr3_aa: CASSRTGGNQPQHF

j_call: TRBJ1-1
v_call: TRBV7-9
cdr3_aa: CASSLSMNTEAFF

j_call: TRBJ1-1
v_call: TRBV19
cdr3_aa: CASSERNTEAFF

j_call: TRBJ2-7
v_call: TRBV7-2
cdr3_aa: CASRRAGGYEQYF

j_call: TRBJ2-2
v_call: TRBV30
cdr3_aa: CAWSHGLAGSTGELFF

j_call: TRBJ2-1
v_call: TRBV7-3
cdr3_aa: CASSVVQGARFDEQFF

j_call: TRBJ2-7
v_call: TRBV5-1
cdr3_aa: CASSSPGSGIYEQYF

j_call: TRBJ1-4
v_call: TRBV19
cdr3_aa: CASSISSTGAGRRKLFF